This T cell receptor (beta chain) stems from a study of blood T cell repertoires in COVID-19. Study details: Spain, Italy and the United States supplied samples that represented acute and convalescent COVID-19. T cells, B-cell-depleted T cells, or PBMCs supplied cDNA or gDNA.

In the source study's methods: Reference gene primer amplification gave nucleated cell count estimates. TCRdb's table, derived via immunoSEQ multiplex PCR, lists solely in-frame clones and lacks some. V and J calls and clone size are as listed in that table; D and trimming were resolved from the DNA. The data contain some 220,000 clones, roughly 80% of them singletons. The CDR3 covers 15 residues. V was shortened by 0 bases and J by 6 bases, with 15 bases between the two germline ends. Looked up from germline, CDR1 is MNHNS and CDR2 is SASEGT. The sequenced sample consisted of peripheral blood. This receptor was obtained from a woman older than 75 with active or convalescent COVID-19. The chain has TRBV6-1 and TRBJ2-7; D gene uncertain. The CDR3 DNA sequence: TGTGCCAGCAGTGAAGCGCGGCGCCCCAAAGGCGAGCAGTACTTC. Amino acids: CASSEARRPKGEQYF.